This is a list of T cell receptor beta chains from one sample in a study of OX40 agonist ivuxolimab in advanced cancers. Profiling relied on immunoSEQ multiplex PCR, and the TCRdb table lists in-frame clones only, not all of them. The sample has more than 50,000 clones, approximately 87% seen once. The sample in question was CD4+ or CD8+ T cells sorted from blood, obtained in a trial of the OX40 agonist ivuxolimab. The receptor set was obtained from an adult with an advanced solid tumor such as melanoma, head and neck, liver or kidney cancer. The CDR3 runs from the conserved cysteine through the conserved F or W. The D gene is left open where the match is weak. Not all rows give a size; the values are once, few, many and, for expanded clones, a class.

abundance | d_gene | j_gene | v_gene | CDR3aa
. | TRBD1 | TRBJ1-1 | TRBV19 | CASTDPGGRSTEAFF
. | . | TRBJ1-4 | TRBV5-1 | CASSLSPPGTNEKLFF
few | TRBD1 | TRBJ1-4 | TRBV9 | CASSTTGQGVDEKLFF
. | . | TRBJ1-3 | TRBV19 | CASSTPLVYTAGNTIYF
. | . | TRBJ1-5 | TRBV19 | CASSWGSNQPQHF
once | . | TRBJ1-5 | TRBV7-2 | CASSLARGNQPQHF
. | . | TRBJ1-1 | TRBV18 | CASSPGLRAMNTEAFF
once | . | TRBJ1-5 | TRBV6-1 | CASSVGSHQPQHF
. | TRBD1 | TRBJ2-2 | TRBV7-9 | CASSDSGTGLSGELFF
. | . | TRBJ1-2 | TRBV5-6 | CASSDNRVTANYGYTF
. | TRBD2 | TRBJ2-6 | TRBV28 | CASSLAGRSGANVLTF
. | TRBD2 | TRBJ2-1 | TRBV9 | CASSPGLAGVIDEQFF
once | . | TRBJ2-5 | TRBV5-6 | CASSGGDRKDQETQYF
. | TRBD1 | TRBJ2-3 | TRBV5-1 | CASSAGTGFLDTQYF
medium-sized | TRBD2 | TRBJ2-1 | TRBV19 | CASSATSWDEQFF
. | TRBD1 | TRBJ2-1 | TRBV5-4 | CASSSGQGRTYNEQFF
once | . | TRBJ1-3 | TRBV6-1 | CASNPRGSGNTIYF
. | TRBD1 | TRBJ1-3 | TRBV28 | CASSLGQGGNTIYF
. | TRBD1 | TRBJ1-1 | TRBV6-5 | CASSSGQGAEAFF
few | . | TRBJ1-5 | TRBV6-6 | CASSYQGYSNQPQHF
. | TRBD1 | TRBJ2-1 | TRBV20-1 | CSAGQGDEQFF
. | . | TRBJ1-2 | TRBV27 | CASTSREHYGYTF
. | . | TRBJ2-3 | TRBV9 | CASSVGGDSTDTQYF
. | . | TRBJ1-1 | TRBV28 | CASLRGNTEAFF
. | . | TRBJ1-2 | TRBV19 | CASSIDLTDYGYTF
. | . | TRBJ1-5 | TRBV7-8 | CASSLGGGFGQPQHF
. | . | TRBJ1-2 | TRBV18 | CASSPKATEGTGANYGYTF
once | . | TRBJ2-3 | TRBV9 | CASSLSQGPTDTQYF
. | . | TRBJ2-3 | TRBV27 | CATTVEGPPRSTDTQYF
. | . | TRBJ2-1 | TRBV19 | CASSVGDGRFRNEQFF
. | . | TRBJ2-2 | TRBV18 | CASSPIHPGELFF
. | . | TRBJ1-1 | TRBV7-2 | CASSPRAQGTEAFF
once | . | TRBJ2-5 | TRBV2 | CASKMERDLVETQYF
. | TRBD1 | TRBJ1-5 | TRBV28 | CASISNKLRDREQPQHF
few | . | TRBJ1-6 | TRBV19 | CASRAGLDNSPLHF
few | . | TRBJ1-2 | TRBV5-8 | CASSPDRYGYTF
. | . | TRBJ1-4 | TRBV29-1 | CSVWGGPNEKLFF
. | . | TRBJ1-2 | TRBV6-1 | CASSETPIYYGYTF
. | . | TRBJ2-3 | TRBV14 | CASSHSPDTQYF
. | TRBD1 | TRBJ2-7 | TRBV2 | CASLDRARSYEQYF
once | TRBD1 | TRBJ1-5 | TRBV4-2 | CASSLGGDRAQPQHF
. | TRBD2 | TRBJ2-3 | TRBV4-2 | CASSQTSGGAGSSDTQYF
. | TRBD1 | TRBJ2-5 | TRBV7-8 | CASSLALSGTGGFQETQYF
. | TRBD1 | TRBJ2-5 | TRBV7-2 | CASSLVVTDRGHETQYF
. | . | TRBJ2-2 | TRBV7-2 | CASSLVMAGELFF
. | . | TRBJ1-1 | TRBV6-5 | CASSYGRRNTEAFF
. | . | TRBJ1-5 | TRBV7-8 | CASSFREIQPQHF
. | TRBD1 | TRBJ1-6 | TRBV19 | CASSSLGQGNSPLHF
. | . | TRBJ1-1 | TRBV9 | CASSFRDTEAFF
. | . | TRBJ1-4 | TRBV9 | CASSGGSTNEKLFF
. | TRBD2 | TRBJ2-3 | TRBV19 | CASLKTSGDDTQYF
. | . | TRBJ1-5 | TRBV11-2 | CASCPTGDSNQPQHF
. | . | TRBJ2-2 | TRBV9 | CASSLQHTGELFF
. | . | TRBJ1-2 | TRBV5-6 | CASSLRESHGYTF